These 4 T cell receptor beta chains share one sample of origin, sequenced in a study of blood T cell repertoires in COVID-19. Assay used: immunoSEQ multiplex PCR; TCRdb lists only in-frame clones, some missing. The data hold some 230,000 clones, with around 80% observed a single time. Sequenced sample: peripheral blood. The receptors originated from an older woman who had recovered from COVID-19.

The gene calls are TRBV19 and TRBJ2-2, with a tentative D call TRBD1 (6 bases). Per germline, CDR1 LNHDA and CDR2 SQIVND (reference sequence). V lost 6 bases and J 1 base, leaving 18 bases between the germline ends. This CDR3 has 17 residues. In nucleotides, the CDR3 is TGTGCCAGTAGCCCCAGGGGAAGGGATGGGAACACCGGGGAGCTGTTTTTT. This gives the protein CASSPRGRDGNTGELFF.

A single count supports this clone. This chain links TRBV2 with TRBJ2-3; 9 bases map to TRBD1. CDR3 length: 14 residues. CDR1 SNHLY and CDR2 FYNNEI come from the germline V gene. J gave up 3 bases and V 5 bases, and 3 bases lay outside the gene matches. CDR3 in DNA: TGTGCCAGCAGTTGGACAGGGGTTACAGATACGCAGTATTTT. This gives the protein CASSWTGVTDTQYF.

Points on this clone: A read error may produce the germline difference seen at one junction end. The chain has TRBV6-5 and TRBJ2-5; 8 bases are shared with TRBD1. Per the germline V gene, CDR1 is MNHEY and CDR2 is SVGAGI. The CDR3 runs 15 residues. The CDR3 protein is CASSDSGTGRETQYF. As DNA, the CDR3 is TGTGCCAGCAGTGACTCCGGGACAGGCAGGGAGACCCAGTACTTC.

The chain carries TRBV5-5 and TRBJ1-3; no firm D call. The V and J ends lost 4 bases and 11 bases respectively, with 13 bases between them. The CDR3 extends over 12 amino acids. In germline, CDR1 is SGHKS, CDR2 YYEKEE (reference sequence). This CDR3 is CASSRVIFPIYF. CDR3 in DNA: TGTGCCAGCAGCCGGGTTATTTTCCCCATATATTTT.